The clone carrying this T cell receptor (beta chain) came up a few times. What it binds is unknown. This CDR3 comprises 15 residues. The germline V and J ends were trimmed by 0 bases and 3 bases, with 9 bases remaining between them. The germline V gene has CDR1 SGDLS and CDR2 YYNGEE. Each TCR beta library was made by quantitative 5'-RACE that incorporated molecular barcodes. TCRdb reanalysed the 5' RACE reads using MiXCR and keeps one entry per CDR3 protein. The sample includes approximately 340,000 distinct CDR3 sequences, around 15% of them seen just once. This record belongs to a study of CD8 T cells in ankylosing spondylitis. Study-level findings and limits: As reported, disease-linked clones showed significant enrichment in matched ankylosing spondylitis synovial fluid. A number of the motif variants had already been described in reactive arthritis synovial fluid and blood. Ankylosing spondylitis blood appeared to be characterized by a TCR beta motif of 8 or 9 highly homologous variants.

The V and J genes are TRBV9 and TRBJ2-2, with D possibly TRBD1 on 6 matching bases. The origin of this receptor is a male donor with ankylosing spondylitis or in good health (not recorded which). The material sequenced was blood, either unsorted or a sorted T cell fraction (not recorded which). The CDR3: CASSVGTEHTGELFF. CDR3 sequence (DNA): TGTGCCAGCAGCGTAGGGACAGAACACACCGGGGAGCTGTTTTTT.